The present entry profiles one T cell receptor beta chain with its context. Clones were read by immunoSEQ multiplex PCR, and TCRdb kept only the in-frame ones, dropping some. The sample has 200,000 or so clones, 80% to 90% seen once. The data derive from a study of blood T cell repertoires in COVID-19. Across the whole study: Collection of acute and convalescent COVID-19 samples took place in the United States, Italy and Spain. T cells, B-cell-depleted T cells, or PBMCs provided the cDNA or gDNA that served as material.

The CDR3 spans 13 residues. Unmatched junction bases numbered 4, after V lost 4 bases and J lost 4 bases. From germline, CDR1 is LGHDT and CDR2 YNNKEL (reference sequence). The origin of this receptor is a man in his 70s with active or convalescent COVID-19. This chain links TRBV3-1 (or the pseudogene TRBV3-2) with TRBJ2-7; 7 bases line up with TRBD1. The sample comprised peripheral blood. The CDR3 loop reads CASSRQGPYEQYF. CDR3 in DNA: TGTGCCAGCAGCCGACAGGGCCCATACGAGCAGTACTTC.